Each of the 8 T cell receptor beta chains below was sequenced from the same sample in a study of blood T cell repertoires in COVID-19. Clones were sequenced by immunoSEQ multiplex PCR, and TCRdb holds only the in-frame ones, with some missing. The sample yields roughly 110,000 clones, 81% seen once. Specimen: peripheral blood. The source of these receptors is a man aged 45 to 65 with acute or convalescent COVID-19.

The chain uses TRBV20-1 and TRBJ1-1; D is unresolved. Germline CDR1 reads DFQATT; CDR2 reads SNEGSKA (reference sequence). The germline V and J ends were trimmed by 2 bases and 11 bases, with 12 bases remaining between them. The CDR3 runs to 11 residues. CDR3 in amino acids: CSARNSPGAFF. CDR3 DNA: TGCAGTGCTAGAAACAGCCCTGGGGCTTTCTTT.

The chain combines TRBV5-1 with TRBJ2-3; 7 nucleotides agree with TRBD2. The ends lost 1 base at V and 4 bases at J; junction bases unmatched: 6. Germline values: CDR1 SGHRS, CDR2 YFSETQ. The CDR3 contains 15 residues. The DNA for the CDR3 is TGCGCCAGCAGCTTGACCAGCGGGGTTGCAGATACGCAGTATTTT. It yields the protein CASSLTSGVADTQYF.

V gene TRBV20-1 combines with J gene TRBJ1-2; D is possibly TRBD1 (5 bases). The CDR3 sequence is 11 residues long. CDR1 and CDR2 (germline): DFQATT, SNEGSKA (reference sequence). Trimming pared 4 bases from V and 7 bases from J, leaving 10 bases between. The CDR3 protein is CSAKGAGGYTF. CDR3 nucleotides: TGCAGTGCTAAAGGGGCTGGTGGCTACACCTTC.

The chain joins TRBV5-3 to TRBJ2-4, with 10 bases aligning to TRBD2. TRBV5-3 is identified as an open reading frame with a role that is uncertain. J gave up 1 base and V 1 base, and 8 bases lay outside the gene matches. This CDR3 contains 18 residues. CDR3 sequence reads: CARSLRLAGVGAKNIQYF. CDR3 DNA: TGTGCCAGAAGCTTGCGCCTAGCGGGGGTCGGGGCCAAAAACATTCAGTACTTC.

The chain is built from TRBV11-2 and TRBJ2-6; 12 bases agree with TRBD1. Per germline, CDR1 SGHAT and CDR2 FQNNGV. This CDR3 is 19 amino acids long. V shed 0 bases, J shed 4 bases, and the junction held 7 bases outside the gene matches. The CDR3 protein is CASSLDLGQGASGANVLTF. In DNA, the CDR3 is TGTGCCAGCAGCTTAGATCTGGGACAGGGGGCATCGGGGGCCAACGTCCTGACTTTC.

The chain carries TRBV18 and TRBJ2-7, with 13 nucleotides matching TRBD2. CDR1 is KGHSH and CDR2 is LQKENI in the germline V gene. Trimming took 3 bases from V and 3 from J; bases not matched to a gene: 14. This CDR3 region has 19 residues. For the CDR3, the DNA is TGTGCCAGCTCACCTCCTTCCCTCGGACTAGCGGGGGACTACTACGAGCAGTACTTC. It codes for CASSPPSLGLAGDYYEQYF.

This clone was detected a few times. The rearrangement links TRBV11-2 to TRBJ2-2; tentatively, D is TRBD2 (5 bases). This CDR3 is built from 14 residues. Germline-derived CDR1 and CDR2 are SGHAT and FQNNGV. V shed 6 bases and J shed 7 bases, with 15 bases lying between them. The CDR3 sequence is CASRLTSGNGELFF. DNA of the CDR3: TGTGCCAGCAGGTTGACATCGGGGAACGGGGAGCTGTTTTTT.

This clone was observed a single time. This chain joins TRBV2 and TRBJ2-5, with D possibly being TRBD2 (5 bases). CDR1 is SNHLY and CDR2 is FYNNEI in the germline V gene. The CDR3 totals 13 residues. V shed 6 bases and J shed 5 bases, with 13 bases lying between them. This chain's CDR3 is CASSPGMAETQYF. The CDR3 DNA follows: TGTGCCAGCAGCCCCGGGATGGCTGAGACCCAGTACTTC.